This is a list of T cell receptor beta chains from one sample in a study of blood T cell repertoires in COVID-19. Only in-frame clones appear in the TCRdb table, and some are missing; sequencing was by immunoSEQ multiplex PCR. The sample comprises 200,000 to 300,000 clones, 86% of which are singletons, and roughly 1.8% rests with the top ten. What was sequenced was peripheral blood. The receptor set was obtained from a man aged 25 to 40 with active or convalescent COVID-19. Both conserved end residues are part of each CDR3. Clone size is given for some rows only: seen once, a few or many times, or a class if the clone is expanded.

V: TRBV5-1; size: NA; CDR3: CASSLARNTEAFF
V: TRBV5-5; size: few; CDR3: CASSPPGGTGGEKLFF
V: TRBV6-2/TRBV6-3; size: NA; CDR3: CASSYGGSGGLEQYF
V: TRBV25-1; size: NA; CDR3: CASSFPADTQYF
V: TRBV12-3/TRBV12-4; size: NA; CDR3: CASSLGAGELFF
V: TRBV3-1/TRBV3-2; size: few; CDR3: CASSQMRGEQFF
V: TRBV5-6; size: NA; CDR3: CASRGQGSGYTF
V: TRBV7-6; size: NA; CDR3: CASSQGQGYNSPLHF
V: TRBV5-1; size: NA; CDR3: CASSLATKSPSPYEQYF
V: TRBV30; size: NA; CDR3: CAWSVGLLEHGYTF
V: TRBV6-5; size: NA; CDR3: CASTTFGRNTEAFF
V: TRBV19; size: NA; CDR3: CAAEVGQGERETQYF
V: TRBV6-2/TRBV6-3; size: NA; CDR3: CASSGTGTSGGYEQYF
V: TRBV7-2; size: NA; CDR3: CASSWTGSSTDTQYF
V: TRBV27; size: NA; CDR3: CASSPTGVGETEAFF
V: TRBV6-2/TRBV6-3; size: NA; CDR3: CASSSLVETQYF
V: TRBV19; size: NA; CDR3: CASPQGGIAEAFF
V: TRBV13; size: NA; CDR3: CASSQLAGGPYEQYF
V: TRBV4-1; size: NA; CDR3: CASSVGEGVTTEAFF
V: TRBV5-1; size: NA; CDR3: CASSVDRFYNEQFF
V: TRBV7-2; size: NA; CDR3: CASSPLAGGTNTGELFF
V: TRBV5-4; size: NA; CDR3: CASSFLGVTGANVLTF
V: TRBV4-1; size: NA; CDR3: CASSPTAAFDTQYF
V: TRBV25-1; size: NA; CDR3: CASTTGTHNSPLHF
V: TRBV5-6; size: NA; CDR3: CASSLSSGVHEQYF
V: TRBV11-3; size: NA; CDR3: CASSLRGLAPGDTQYF
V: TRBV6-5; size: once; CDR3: CASTQDTIAYEQYF
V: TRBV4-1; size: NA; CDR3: CASSQPGAIYNEQFF
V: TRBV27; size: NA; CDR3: CASSLFDTNSPLHF
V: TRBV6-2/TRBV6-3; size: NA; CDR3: CASSDGGTGGRDTQYF
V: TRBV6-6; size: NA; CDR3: CASSPASGGETQYF
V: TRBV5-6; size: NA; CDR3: CASSRRLASTDTQYF
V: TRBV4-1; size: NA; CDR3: CASSQDTAGSYGYTF
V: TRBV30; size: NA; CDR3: CAWSVVAGDEAFF
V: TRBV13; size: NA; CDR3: CASSPPNRYNEQFF
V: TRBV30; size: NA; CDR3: CAWSGLWAASYGYTF
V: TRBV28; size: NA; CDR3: CASKDRARTYEQYF
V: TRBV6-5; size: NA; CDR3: CASRQARGYQPQHF
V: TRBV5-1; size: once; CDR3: CASSLRDRNTDTQYF
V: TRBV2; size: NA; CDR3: CASSTTGFNEKLFF
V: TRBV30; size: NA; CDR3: CAWSPGQGTSQETQYF
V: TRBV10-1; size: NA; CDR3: CASSVTSTPGNEQFF
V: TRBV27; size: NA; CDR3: CASSFQVAGTEAFF
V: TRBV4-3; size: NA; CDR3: CASSQAAGQGPSGNTIYF
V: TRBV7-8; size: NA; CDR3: CASSLVRGRFMYNEQFF
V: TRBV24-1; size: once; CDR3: CARPGDSYPFTDTQYF
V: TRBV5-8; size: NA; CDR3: CASSFGRSRVGGYTF
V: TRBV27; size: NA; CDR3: CASSGGTVYEQYF
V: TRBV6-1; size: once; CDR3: CASSDQQGVDGELFF
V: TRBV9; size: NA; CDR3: CASSVFGGSGNTIYF
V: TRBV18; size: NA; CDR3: CASSPPVSPAGPQPQHF
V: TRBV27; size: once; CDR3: CASSVRHGVTNNEQFF